These 29 T cell receptor beta chains share one sample of origin, sequenced in a study of breast tumors, draining lymph nodes, adjacent tissues. Axillary draining lymph nodes of breast cancer patients supplied the node samples. One entry per CDR3 protein results from TCRdb running MiXCR on the multiplex PCR reads. The sample consists of 150,000 to 200,000 distinct CDR3 sequences, about 30% of them appearing once. Sequencing input: axillary lymph node tissue. These receptors all stem from a female donor with breast cancer. Some clones in this sample may be carry-over from other donors' samples.

This clonotype was seen at least ten times. V and J are TRBV28 and TRBJ2-5; no reliable D call. Trimming removed 10 bases at V and 4 bases at J, with 10 bases between. The CDR3 loop spans 11 amino acids. Germline V CDR1 and CDR2: MDHEN, SYDVKM. The DNA of the CDR3 is TGTGCCACCCAATCGGTAGAGACCCAGTACTTC. This sequence encodes CATQSVETQYF.

This clonotype was picked up many times. The CDR3: CASSYRTGVGEQYF. CDR3 coding DNA: TGTGCCAGCAGTTATAGGACAGGGGTGGGCGAGCAGTACTTC. V and J are TRBV6-6 and TRBJ2-7, with 9 bases identical to TRBD1. Germline V gene lookup returns CDR1 MNHNY and CDR2 SVGAGI (reference sequence). Germline trimming cut 3 bases from V and 6 bases from J; bases unmatched to any gene: 6. This CDR3 comprises 14 residues.

The sample holds many counts of this clonotype. V usage is TRBV19 and J usage is TRBJ2-7; 7 bases match TRBD1. Unmatched junction bases numbered 7, after V lost 6 bases and J lost 2 bases. The CDR3 covers 14 residues. Germline CDR1 is LNHDA and CDR2 is SQIVND (reference sequence). CDR3 DNA: TGTGCCAGTAGCAATCCGGGACAGACCTACGAGCAGTACTTC. It yields the protein CASSNPGQTYEQYF.

This clonotype was counted many times. The chain carries TRBV5-5 and TRBJ2-7, with D possibly being TRBD1 (6 bases). Germline CDR1 SGHKS, CDR2 YYEKEE (reference sequence). This CDR3 has 13 amino acids. V was clipped by 4 bases and J by 5 bases, with 13 bases between them. The CDR3 spells CASSRLTGHEQYF. CDR3 bases: TGTGCCAGCAGCCGACTCACAGGGCACGAGCAGTACTTC.

The chain carries TRBV6-2 or TRBV6-3 and TRBJ1-5; no reliable D call. There are 12 residues in the CDR3. CDR1 is MNHEY, CDR2 SVGEGT, per germline. V was cut by 6 bases and J by 3 bases, with 6 bases left in between. CDR3 coding DNA: TGTGCCAGCAGAAAACCCAATCAGCCCCAGCATTTT. As protein: CASRKPNQPQHF.

This clonotype was counted many times. V and J are TRBV5-1 and TRBJ2-1; tentatively, D is TRBD2 (6 bases). Per germline, CDR1 SGHRS and CDR2 YFSETQ. Trimming took off 7 bases at V and 0 bases at J, with 11 bases between the two ends. This CDR3 is 14 amino acids long. DNA for the CDR3: TGCGCCAGCGGACTACCAAGCTCCTACAATGAGCAGTTCTTC. Translated: CASGLPSSYNEQFF.

This clonotype has at least ten counts. The chain combines TRBV12-3 or TRBV12-4 with TRBJ1-3; D unclear. The CDR3 totals 13 residues. V was pared by 3 bases and J by 0 bases, with 3 bases between. The chain's CDR3 is CASSLPSGNTIYF. The CDR3 DNA follows: TGTGCCAGCAGTTTGCCCTCTGGAAACACCATATATTTT.

In its sample, this clonotype was seen many times. The chain employs TRBV12-3 or TRBV12-4 and TRBJ2-1; tentative D call: TRBD2 (5 bases). V lost 6 bases, J lost 4 bases, and 10 bases lay in between. The CDR3 contains 13 residues. CDR3 coding DNA: TGTGCCAGCAGGATGGGCGGGTACAATGAGCAGTTCTTC. Protein product: CASRMGGYNEQFF.

This clonotype appeared many times. This chain uses TRBV7-9 with TRBJ2-2; D may match TRBD1 or TRBD2 (6 bases each). This CDR3 is 16 amino acids long. Per the germline V gene, CDR1 is SEHNR and CDR2 is FQNEAQ (reference sequence). Trimming took off 5 bases at V and 5 bases at J, with 18 bases between the two ends. The CDR3 bases are TGTGCCAGCAGCCAGAGACGGGGGCGAAGGACCGGGGAGCTGTTTTTT. This gives the protein CASSQRRGRRTGELFF.

This clonotype has ten or more counts. The rearrangement uses TRBV5-1 and TRBJ1-2; 10 bases map to TRBD1. CDR1 SGHRS and CDR2 YFSETQ come from the germline V gene. After removal of 4 bases from V and 2 bases from J, the junction contained 5 bases not matched to a gene. The CDR3 consists of 15 residues. The CDR3 DNA sequence: TGCGCCAGCAGCGATGGGGACAGGGGCAACTATGGCTACACCTTC. As protein: CASSDGDRGNYGYTF.

This clonotype was picked up a small number of times. The gene calls are TRBV6-2 or TRBV6-3 and TRBJ1-1; TRBD1 aligns across 7 bases. The V segment lost 9 bases and the J segment 3 bases; nucleotides outside the gene matches: 4. The CDR3 has 12 amino acids. Looked up from germline, CDR1 is MNHEY and CDR2 is SVGEGT. The CDR3 nucleotides are TGTGCCAGTCGACAGGGTGACACTGAAGCTTTCTTT. Protein: CASRQGDTEAFF.

This clonotype has a count of ten or more. The chain links TRBV5-4 to TRBJ2-2; possibly TRBD2 for D (5 bases). CDR3 length: 16 amino acids. The germline V gene encodes CDR1 SGHNT and CDR2 YYREEE (reference sequence). V was shortened by 0 bases and J by 4 bases, with 13 bases between the two germline ends. The CDR3 DNA reads TGTGCCAGCAGCTTGGGTCTGGGTGGAGGCACCGGGGAGCTGTTTTTT. Translating it yields CASSLGLGGGTGELFF.

This clonotype was detected many times. The genes are TRBV29-1 and TRBJ1-1, with TRBD1 as a possible D gene (6 bases). Germline V gene lookup returns CDR1 SQVTM and CDR2 ANQGSEA. This CDR3 contains 13 residues. CDR3 DNA sequence: TGCAGTATTGACGGGGGCATGAACACTGAAGCTTTCTTT. Translation gives CSIDGGMNTEAFF.

The rearrangement uses TRBV20-1 and TRBJ2-3; D not resolved. Germline CDR1 and CDR2: DFQATT and SNEGSKA (reference sequence). The CDR3 is made up of 10 amino acids. CDR3 nucleotides: TGCCGTCGGTACAAAGATACGCAGTATTTT. Protein product: CRRYKDTQYF.

To note about this clonotype: As the CDR3 is not closed by the conserved phenylalanine or tryptophan, this likely results from a read error. The limits of the CDR3 on the DNA are not certain, so only TCRdb's listed CDR3 is given. V is TRBV12-3 or TRBV12-4 and J is TRBJ2-7; TRBD1, the table's D call, lacks a check against the DNA. The CDR3 adds up to 11 amino acids, both ends counted. The CDR3 is CASRPRQGGGL.

The gene calls are TRBV27 and TRBJ1-2; possible D gene TRBD1, 5 bases. The germline V gene has CDR1 MNHEY and CDR2 SMNVEV (reference sequence). Trimming cost V 5 bases and J 10 bases, with 17 bases left between them. The CDR3 covers 13 residues. CDR3 loop: CASSPTGVDDYTF. CDR3 nucleotide sequence: TGTGCCAGCAGTCCGACGGGGGTTGATGACTACACCTTC.

The V gene is TRBV19, the J gene TRBJ1-2; perhaps TRBD1 as D (5 bases). The CDR3 is 15 amino acids. Trimming shortened V by 3 bases and J by 7 bases, and 18 bases separated the two germline ends. The germline V gene encodes CDR1 LNHDA and CDR2 SQIVND (reference sequence). The CDR3 spells CASSMDSGTKVGYTF. The CDR3 DNA follows: TGTGCCAGTAGTATGGACTCCGGGACTAAAGTTGGCTACACCTTC. Full variable domain (outside the CDR3, taken from reference TRBV19 and TRBJ1-2): DGGITQSPKYLFRKEGQNVTLSCEQNLNHDAMYWYRQDPGQGLRLIYYSQIVNDFQKGDIAEGYSVSREKKESFPLTVTSAQKNPTAFYLCASSMDSGTKVGYTFGSGTRLTVV.

This clonotype is a singleton in its sample. This chain uses TRBV29-1 with TRBJ2-7; D unresolved. V dropped 6 bases and J dropped 9 bases, with 18 bases sitting between them. The CDR3 spans 12 residues. Germline assignment: CDR1 SQVTM and CDR2 ANQGSEA. CDR3 loop: CSVTHPDHGQYF. CDR3 nucleotides: TGCAGCGTGACACATCCAGACCATGGGCAGTACTTC.

This clonotype was counted ten times or more. The V gene is TRBV27, the J gene TRBJ2-1; D may be TRBD2 (6 bases). Germline lookup yields CDR1 MNHEY and CDR2 SMNVEV (reference sequence). V lost 5 bases to trimming and J lost 8 bases, with 16 bases between them. There are 14 residues in the CDR3. The chain's CDR3 is CASSAGESGDEQFF. The CDR3 coding sequence is TGTGCCAGCAGTGCCGGGGAATCGGGGGATGAGCAGTTCTTC.

This clonotype occurred many times. The rearrangement joins TRBV7-3 to TRBJ2-2, with TRBD1 matching over 12 bases. CDR1 is SGHTA and CDR2 is FQGTGA in the germline V gene. The CDR3 length is 16 residues. J was trimmed by 4 bases and V by 5 bases; bases with no gene match: 5. Here the CDR3 reads CASSAPGQGATGELFF. Written as DNA, the CDR3 is TGTGCCAGCAGCGCACCGGGACAGGGGGCCACCGGGGAGCTGTTTTTT.

The V call is TRBV9, the J call TRBJ1-1, with D hard to call. The CDR3 is 13 residues long. V was cut by 2 bases and J by 1 base, with 6 bases left in between. Germline CDR1 is SGDLS and CDR2 is YYNGEE. CDR3 residues: CASSVGTNTEAFF. In DNA, the CDR3 is TGTGCCAGCAGCGTCGGAACGAACACTGAAGCTTTCTTT.

This clonotype appeared many times. The chain recombines TRBV5-6 with TRBJ1-2; D gene unclear. The CDR3 has 15 amino acids. Trimming left V 9 bases short and J 3 bases short, with 21 bases between. Germline CDR1 reads SGHDT; CDR2 reads YYEEEE. The CDR3 sequence: CATATGNRVYYGYTF. The CDR3 nucleotides read TGTGCCACGGCCACGGGAAATCGTGTGTACTATGGCTACACCTTC.

This sequence joins TRBV12-3 or TRBV12-4 and TRBJ2-1; D is undetermined. V dropped 5 bases and J dropped 0 bases, with 8 bases sitting between them. The CDR3 is made up of 14 amino acids. The CDR3 nucleotides are TGTGCCAGCAGTAACGGTGGCTCCTACAATGAGCAGTTCTTC. Protein sequence: CASSNGGSYNEQFF.

This clonotype was detected many times. The V and J genes are TRBV20-1 and TRBJ2-3; unclear D gene. CDR3 length: 13 residues. Trimming left V 1 base short and J 4 bases short, with 9 bases between. From germline, CDR1 is DFQATT and CDR2 SNEGSKA (reference sequence). This chain's CDR3 is CSARADKADTQYF. DNA of the CDR3: TGCAGTGCTAGAGCGGATAAGGCAGATACGCAGTATTTT.

With respect to this clonotype: The CDR3 carries no conserved terminal phenylalanine or tryptophan, so it likely arises from a read error. The rearrangement links TRBV7-2 to TRBJ2-3, with 9 bases lining up with TRBD2. This CDR3 has 14 residues. Germline CDR1 SGHTA, CDR2 FQGNSA. The trim removed 7 bases at V and 9 bases at J, leaving 11 bases unmatched. The CDR3 loop is CASNQAGGGGTQYL. The CDR3 DNA is TGTGCCAGCAACCAAGCGGGGGGCGGGGGAACGCAGTATCTT.

Ten or more counts support this clonotype. The rearrangement uses TRBV7-2 and TRBJ2-6; D perhaps matches TRBD1 (6 bases). The CDR3 runs to 18 residues. V was pared by 5 bases and J by 0 bases, with 17 bases between. CDR1 SGHTA and CDR2 FQGNSA come from the germline V gene. DNA for the CDR3: TGTGCCAGCAGCCCACAGGGCATCTTGAGCTCTGGGGCCAACGTCCTGACTTTC. The encoded protein is CASSPQGILSSGANVLTF.

This clonotype was counted at least ten times. The chain combines TRBV6-2 or TRBV6-3 with TRBJ2-7; 7 nucleotides match TRBD2. Looked up from germline, CDR1 is MNHEY and CDR2 is SVGEGT. The CDR3 runs to 15 residues. Unmatched junction bases numbered 6, after V lost 0 bases and J lost 4 bases. The CDR3 bases are TGTGCCAGCAGTTACTCAGTGGGACTACCTTACGAGCAGTACTTC. It codes for CASSYSVGLPYEQYF.

This clonotype appeared a few times. A much larger clone differs by one base, so this may be a read error. The CDR3 does not close with the conserved phenylalanine or tryptophan, likely indicating a read error. This chain links TRBV19 with TRBJ2-6; the D is unclear. Trimming stripped 5 bases from V and 0 bases from J, with 11 bases between. Germline-derived CDR1 and CDR2 are LNHDA and SQIVND (reference sequence). The CDR3 is made up of 16 amino acids. The CDR3 bases are TGTGCCAGTAGTGCCGGACGGAGCTCTGGGGCCAACGTCCTGACTTCC. Its translation is CASSAGRSSGANVLTS.

A word on this clonotype: One junction end disagrees with the germline gene, perhaps due to a read error. The rearrangement links TRBV25-1 to TRBJ1-5; D might be TRBD1 (6 bases). CDR3 length: 15 residues. Germline CDR1 is MGHDK and CDR2 is SYGVNS. The CDR3 reads CANHRADFSNQPQRF. The CDR3, as DNA: TGTGCTAACCACAGGGCCGACTTTAGCAATCAGCCCCAGCGTTTT.